The 11 T cell receptor beta chains below come from one sample, sequenced in a study of CD8 T cells in ankylosing spondylitis. TCRdb passed the 5' RACE reads through MiXCR, listing each CDR3 protein once. This table has about 42,000 distinct CDR3 sequences, around 2.8% appearing once. The sequenced sample was blood, either unsorted or a sorted T cell fraction (not recorded which). These receptors were collected from a male donor with ankylosing spondylitis or in good health (not recorded which).

Many counts were recorded for this clonotype. CDR3 residues: CASSGFGETQYF. As DNA, the CDR3 is TGTGCCAGCAGCGGCTTTGGGGAGACCCAGTACTTC. V gene TRBV9 combines with J gene TRBJ2-5; no clear D gene. Between the trimmed V and J ends, which lost 3 bases and 5 bases, there was a span of 8 bases. The germline CDR1 and CDR2 sequences are SGDLS and YYNGEE. The CDR3 covers 12 residues. Full variable domain (remainder filled in from reference TRBV9 and TRBJ2-5): DSGVTQTPKHLITATGQRVTLRCSPRSGDLSVYWYQQSLDQGLQFLIQYYNGEERAKGNILERFSAQQFPDLHSELNLSSLELGDSALYFCASSGFGETQYFGPGTRLLVL.

Ten or more counts support this clonotype. This chain joins TRBV9 and TRBJ2-7; 12 positions agree with TRBD2. CDR3 length: 16 residues. With 4 bases clipped from V and 3 bases from J, the junction kept 8 bases outside the gene matches. Germline CDR1 is SGDLS and CDR2 is YYNGEE. CDR3 coding DNA: TGTGCCAGCAGCCCCCAAGGACTAGCGGGAATCTACGAGCAGTACTTC. Encoded protein: CASSPQGLAGIYEQYF.

This clonotype was found many times. The V and J genes are TRBV9 and TRBJ2-5; D is perhaps TRBD2 (6 bases). The CDR3 runs to 15 residues. Per germline, CDR1 SGDLS and CDR2 YYNGEE. Trimming stripped 4 bases from V and 7 bases from J, with 20 bases between. The CDR3 region has the DNA TGTGCCAGCAGCCCAAGAGGGACCCCCGGGGGGACCCAGTACTTC. It codes for CASSPRGTPGGTQYF.

Ten or more counts support this clonotype. The rearrangement joins TRBV9 to TRBJ2-4, with D perhaps matching TRBD1 or TRBD2 (5 bases each). V was trimmed by 3 bases and J by 6 bases, leaving 16 bases between them. Germline CDR1 and CDR2: SGDLS and YYNGEE. This CDR3 comprises 15 residues. CDR3 protein: CASSGDGEFGNIQYF. CDR3 coding DNA: TGTGCCAGCAGCGGGGACGGAGAATTTGGAAACATTCAGTACTTC.

This clonotype was seen repeatedly, ten times or more. The chain combines TRBV3-1 with TRBJ2-3; D possibly corresponds to TRBD2 (6 bases). CDR1 and CDR2 from the germline V gene are LGHDT and YNNKEL (reference sequence). V was shortened by 4 bases and J by 3 bases, with 35 bases between the two germline ends. This CDR3 is built from 22 residues. The DNA for the CDR3 is TGTGCCAGCAGCCCATACGGCTTCATCGCATGGGGCGGGAAGCCGAGAACAGATACGCAGTATTTT. It encodes CASSPYGFIAWGGKPRTDTQYF.

This clonotype was counted many times. The gene calls are TRBV9 and TRBJ2-7; 7 nucleotides agree with TRBD2. In germline, CDR1 is SGDLS, CDR2 YYNGEE. Unmatched junction bases numbered 8, after V lost 4 bases and J lost 1 base. The CDR3 loop spans 15 amino acids. This CDR3 is CASSPRASGSYEQYF. CDR3 sequence (DNA): TGTGCCAGCAGCCCCCGGGCTAGCGGTTCCTACGAGCAGTACTTC.

This clonotype was recorded at least ten times. The chain employs TRBV9 and TRBJ2-5; 8 positions match TRBD1. V lost 4 bases and J lost 1; bases outside the gene matches: 3. Germline V gene lookup returns CDR1 SGDLS and CDR2 YYNGEE. This CDR3 comprises 14 residues. The CDR3: CASSLQGAQETQYF. Here the CDR3 DNA reads TGTGCCAGCAGCCTTCAGGGGGCCCAAGAGACCCAGTACTTC.

This clonotype was counted many times. J is TRBJ1-5 and V is TRBV9; D is unresolved. Looked up from germline, CDR1 is SGDLS and CDR2 is YYNGEE. This CDR3 spans 15 amino acids. Between the trimmed V and J ends, which lost 0 bases and 1 base, there was a span of 8 bases. The CDR3 coding sequence is TGTGCCAGCAGCGTAGGCTACAGCAGCAATCAGCCCCAGCATTTT. Encoded protein: CASSVGYSSNQPQHF.

At least ten counts were recorded for this clonotype. The chain joins TRBV9 to TRBJ1-6; D is unresolved. The germline V gene has CDR1 SGDLS and CDR2 YYNGEE. Trimming took off 7 bases at V and 5 bases at J, with 7 bases between the two ends. The CDR3 is 12 amino acids. CDR3: CASGENNSPLHF. In DNA, the CDR3 is TGTGCCAGCGGAGAGAATAATTCACCCCTCCACTTT.

This clonotype came up many times. V gene TRBV9 combines with J gene TRBJ2-3; D gene uncertain. Trimming took off 3 bases at V and 4 bases at J, with 9 bases between the two ends. This CDR3 contains 13 residues. Per the germline V gene, CDR1 is SGDLS and CDR2 is YYNGEE. CDR3 DNA sequence: TGTGCCAGCAGCGCCCAACCGTCAGATACGCAGTATTTT. Protein product: CASSAQPSDTQYF.

Ten or more counts support this clonotype. The chain combines TRBV9 with TRBJ2-4; weak D call: TRBD2 (6 bases). The V gene's germline CDR1 is SGDLS and CDR2 YYNGEE. Trimming took 0 bases from V and 0 from J, leaving 10 bases between them. This CDR3 is built from 16 residues. CDR3 region: CASSVGPGAAKNIQYF. The DNA for the CDR3 is TGTGCCAGCAGCGTAGGCCCGGGAGCAGCCAAAAACATTCAGTACTTC.